This is a list of T cell receptor beta chains from one sample in a study of shared T cell receptors in the human thymus. The method was immunoSEQ multiplex PCR; TCRdb's version includes in-frame clones alone and lacks a portion of them. Of 630,000 or so clones in the sample, 70% to 90% were seen once. These records were also assigned to another study, of human thymus T cells.

The sequencing input was thymocytes. The receptors originated from a boy less than two years old with a congenital heart defect. The CDR3 runs from the conserved cysteine through the conserved F or W. The D gene is left open where the match is weak. Some rows mark clone size as missing; the rest say once, few, many or name a class of expanded clone.

V gene: TRBV5-6; clone size: -; D gene: -; J gene: TRBJ1-2; CDR3 protein: CASSLGRQGLYGYTF; CDR3 DNA: TGTGCCAGCAGCTTGGGCAGGCAGGGACTCTATGGCTACACCTTC
V gene: TRBV4-3; clone size: -; D gene: -; J gene: TRBJ2-3; CDR3 protein: CASSRREQGVDTQYF; CDR3 DNA: TGCGCCAGCAGCCGTCGGGAACAGGGTGTAGATACGCAGTATTTT
V gene: TRBV5-4; clone size: -; D gene: -; J gene: TRBJ2-3; CDR3 protein: CASSWQGRVTDTQYF; CDR3 DNA: TGTGCCAGCAGTTGGCAGGGGAGGGTCACAGATACGCAGTATTTT
V gene: TRBV4-1; clone size: -; D gene: -; J gene: TRBJ2-7; CDR3 protein: CASSQVQGDFPYEQYF; CDR3 DNA: TGCGCCAGCAGCCAAGTACAGGGAGACTTCCCCTACGAGCAGTACTTC
V gene: TRBV29-1; clone size: -; D gene: -; J gene: TRBJ2-7; CDR3 protein: CSVEWAGKYEQYF; CDR3 DNA: TGCAGCGTTGAATGGGCGGGGAAATACGAGCAGTACTTC
V gene: TRBV6-1; clone size: once; D gene: TRBD1; J gene: TRBJ1-1; CDR3 protein: CASSTPEPRGEAFF; CDR3 DNA: TGTGCCAGCAGTACTCCAGAACCCAGGGGGGAGGCTTTCTTT
V gene: TRBV19; clone size: -; D gene: -; J gene: TRBJ2-3; CDR3 protein: CASSIGSDTDTQYF; CDR3 DNA: TGTGCCAGTAGTATTGGTAGCGACACAGATACGCAGTATTTT
V gene: TRBV4-3; clone size: once; D gene: -; J gene: TRBJ2-7; CDR3 protein: CASSPRRATDEQYF; CDR3 DNA: TGCGCCAGCAGCCCCCGCAGGGCCACGGACGAGCAGTACTTC
V gene: TRBV28; clone size: -; D gene: -; J gene: TRBJ2-7; CDR3 protein: CASSLREKTYEQYF; CDR3 DNA: TGTGCCAGCAGTTTACGCGAGAAAACCTACGAGCAGTACTTC
V gene: TRBV7-6; clone size: -; D gene: TRBD1; J gene: TRBJ2-1; CDR3 protein: CASSLEDRGYNEQFF; CDR3 DNA: TGTGCCAGCAGCTTAGAGGACAGGGGTTACAATGAGCAGTTCTTC
V gene: TRBV11-2; clone size: -; D gene: -; J gene: TRBJ2-7; CDR3 protein: CASSLTLGRISYEQYF; CDR3 DNA: TGTGCCAGCAGCCTCACCCTGGGCAGGATATCCTACGAGCAGTACTTC
V gene: TRBV4-3; clone size: -; D gene: TRBD1; J gene: TRBJ2-3; CDR3 protein: CASSLLGQGTDTQYF; CDR3 DNA: TGCGCCAGCAGCCTATTAGGACAGGGAACAGATACGCAGTATTTT
V gene: TRBV27; clone size: -; D gene: TRBD1; J gene: TRBJ2-4; CDR3 protein: CASSLTGQGAKNIQYF; CDR3 DNA: TGTGCCAGCAGCCTAACGGGACAGGGCGCCAAAAACATTCAGTACTTC
V gene: TRBV5-4; clone size: -; D gene: -; J gene: TRBJ2-4; CDR3 protein: CASSRKDTRPKNIQYF; CDR3 DNA: TGTGCCAGCAGCCGAAAAGACACTAGGCCGAAAAACATTCAGTACTTC
V gene: TRBV10-2; clone size: once; D gene: TRBD1; J gene: TRBJ2-7; CDR3 protein: CASRGTGNYYEQYF; CDR3 DNA: TGCGCCAGCAGGGGGACAGGGAATTACTACGAGCAGTACTTC
V gene: TRBV7-6; clone size: -; D gene: -; J gene: TRBJ1-6; CDR3 protein: CASSSKAGTYNSPLHF; CDR3 DNA: TGTGCCAGCAGCTCCAAGGCCGGGACCTATAATTCACCCCTCCACTTT
V gene: TRBV13; clone size: -; D gene: -; J gene: TRBJ2-7; CDR3 protein: CASRIQVAGTYEQYF; CDR3 DNA: TGTGCCAGCAGAATACAGGTGGCGGGGACCTACGAGCAGTACTTC
V gene: TRBV5-4; clone size: few; D gene: TRBD1; J gene: TRBJ2-1; CDR3 protein: CASRRDRNNEQFF; CDR3 DNA: TGTGCCAGCAGAAGGGACAGAAACAATGAGCAGTTCTTC
V gene: TRBV7-7; clone size: -; D gene: -; J gene: TRBJ1-2; CDR3 protein: CASSSKAPRTVVHNYGYTF; CDR3 DNA: TGTGCCAGCAGCTCGAAGGCCCCCCGTACAGTAGTTCATAACTATGGCTACACCTTC
V gene: TRBV10-3; clone size: -; D gene: TRBD2; J gene: TRBJ2-1; CDR3 protein: CAGGSSYNEQFF; CDR3 DNA: TGTGCCGGCGGGAGCTCCTACAATGAGCAGTTCTTC
V gene: TRBV5-8; clone size: -; D gene: -; J gene: TRBJ1-3; CDR3 protein: CASSPLRCSGNTIYF; CDR3 DNA: TGTGCCAGCAGCCCCCTACGGTGCTCTGGAAACACCATATATTTT
V gene: TRBV28; clone size: -; D gene: TRBD1; J gene: TRBJ1-2; CDR3 protein: CASSPNRDRVPYDNYGYTF; CDR3 DNA: TGTGCCAGCAGTCCGAACCGGGACAGGGTGCCTTATGATAACTATGGCTACACCTTC
V gene: TRBV7-9; clone size: -; D gene: TRBD1; J gene: TRBJ2-7; CDR3 protein: CASSPPRQGIHEQYF; CDR3 DNA: TGTGCCAGCAGCCCCCCCCGACAGGGCATCCACGAGCAGTACTTC
V gene: TRBV15; clone size: -; D gene: TRBD1; J gene: TRBJ1-2; CDR3 protein: CATSRDLFYRAQGADYGYTF; CDR3 DNA: TGTGCCACCAGCAGAGATTTGTTCTACCGAGCACAGGGGGCAGACTATGGCTACACCTTC
V gene: TRBV7-2; clone size: once; D gene: -; J gene: TRBJ2-7; CDR3 protein: CASSWLHEQYF; CDR3 DNA: TGTGCCAGCAGCTGGCTCCACGAGCAGTACTTC
V gene: TRBV27; clone size: -; D gene: -; J gene: TRBJ2-7; CDR3 protein: CASSYSLAGEQYF; CDR3 DNA: TGTGCCAGCAGTTATTCTCTAGCCGGCGAGCAGTACTTC
V gene: TRBV5-6; clone size: -; D gene: TRBD1; J gene: TRBJ2-7; CDR3 protein: CASSGGQGYLSYEQYF; CDR3 DNA: TGTGCCAGCAGCGGGGGACAGGGATACCTTTCCTACGAGCAGTACTTC
V gene: TRBV18; clone size: few; D gene: TRBD1; J gene: TRBJ2-7; CDR3 protein: CASSNEGASTYEQYF; CDR3 DNA: TGTGCCAGCTCGAACGAGGGGGCATCAACCTACGAGCAGTACTTC
V gene: TRBV29-1; clone size: -; D gene: TRBD2; J gene: TRBJ2-1; CDR3 protein: CSGLGLAEQFF; CDR3 DNA: TGCAGCGGGCTAGGACTAGCAGAGCAGTTCTTC
V gene: TRBV7-9; clone size: once; D gene: -; J gene: TRBJ2-5; CDR3 protein: CASSVFTDQETQYF; CDR3 DNA: TGTGCCAGCAGCGTTTTCACGGACCAAGAGACCCAGTACTTC
V gene: TRBV7-2; clone size: few; D gene: -; J gene: TRBJ2-7; CDR3 protein: CASSLGEVPYEQYF; CDR3 DNA: TGTGCCAGCAGCTTAGGGGAGGTTCCCTACGAGCAGTACTTC
V gene: TRBV28; clone size: -; D gene: TRBD2; J gene: TRBJ2-7; CDR3 protein: CASIDSGLAYEQYF; CDR3 DNA: TGTGCCAGCATAGATAGCGGGCTCGCCTACGAGCAGTACTTC
V gene: TRBV25-1; clone size: -; D gene: TRBD1; J gene: TRBJ1-5; CDR3 protein: CASSPGQVGSNSNQPQHF; CDR3 DNA: TGTGCCAGCAGTCCTGGACAGGTCGGGAGTAATAGCAATCAGCCCCAGCATTTT
V gene: TRBV4-2; clone size: -; D gene: -; J gene: TRBJ2-7; CDR3 protein: CASSQVGTGDWVYEQYF; CDR3 DNA: TGTGCCAGCAGCCAAGTTGGCACAGGAGATTGGGTCTACGAGCAGTACTTC
V gene: TRBV19; clone size: -; D gene: TRBD2; J gene: TRBJ2-1; CDR3 protein: CASRTSGRASYNEQFF; CDR3 DNA: TGTGCCAGCAGGACTAGCGGGAGAGCGTCATACAATGAGCAGTTCTTC
V gene: TRBV5-6; clone size: -; D gene: TRBD1; J gene: TRBJ2-7; CDR3 protein: CASSLEGQGAGEQYF; CDR3 DNA: TGTGCCAGCAGCTTGGAGGGACAGGGGGCGGGAGAGCAGTACTTC
V gene: TRBV18; clone size: -; D gene: -; J gene: TRBJ2-5; CDR3 protein: CASSPDREVRETQYF; CDR3 DNA: TGTGCCAGCTCTCCTGACAGGGAGGTCAGAGAGACCCAGTACTTC
V gene: TRBV15; clone size: -; D gene: -; J gene: TRBJ2-5; CDR3 protein: CATSRDRAGKSLEETQYF; CDR3 DNA: TGTGCCACCAGCAGAGATAGGGCAGGGAAGAGTCTTGAAGAGACCCAGTACTTC
V gene: TRBV4-1; clone size: once; D gene: TRBD1; J gene: TRBJ2-3; CDR3 protein: CASSQDQRGTGSTDTQYF; CDR3 DNA: TGCGCCAGCAGCCAAGATCAGAGAGGGACAGGGAGCACAGATACGCAGTATTTT
V gene: TRBV27; clone size: -; D gene: TRBD1; J gene: TRBJ2-7; CDR3 protein: CASSPGQGSSYEQYF; CDR3 DNA: TGTGCCAGCAGTCCCGGACAGGGCAGCTCCTACGAGCAGTACTTC
V gene: TRBV6-5; clone size: -; D gene: -; J gene: TRBJ1-1; CDR3 protein: CASSYVRTATEAFF; CDR3 DNA: TGTGCCAGCAGTTATGTCCGGACAGCCACTGAAGCTTTCTTT
V gene: TRBV4-1; clone size: -; D gene: -; J gene: TRBJ1-4; CDR3 protein: CASSQDFYLFF; CDR3 DNA: TGCGCCAGCAGCCAAGATTTTTATCTGTTTTTT
V gene: TRBV5-1; clone size: -; D gene: TRBD2; J gene: TRBJ2-1; CDR3 protein: CASSPRAAGGLGNEQFF; CDR3 DNA: TGCGCCAGCAGCCCAAGAGCGGCGGGGGGTCTGGGCAATGAGCAGTTCTTC